This entry features one TCR beta chain sequence. Per the study methods: Amplified reference gene primers provided the basis for estimating nucleated cell counts. The protocol was immunoSEQ multiplex PCR, while the TCRdb copy is restricted to in-frame clones and leaves out a portion. That table supplies the V and J calls and clone size; D and trimming were determined from the DNA. The data contain under 85,000 clones, around 90% of them singletons. These data come from a study of blood T cell repertoires in COVID-19. About the research overall: Donors in the United States, Italy and Spain gave samples during acute or convalescent COVID-19. PBMCs, B-cell-depleted T cells, or T cells were the source of the cDNA or gDNA that made up the material.

Germline CDR1 is SGHDT and CDR2 is YYEEEE. V gave up 4 bases and J gave up 8 bases; unmatched junction bases: 11. The CDR3 is made up of 16 amino acids. The genes are TRBV5-6 and TRBJ2-2, with 10 bases matching TRBD2. The sample consisted of peripheral blood. The source of this sequence is a man aged 45 to 65 with acute or convalescent COVID-19. CDR3 nucleotide sequence: TGTGCCAGCAGCATGCCGGGACTAGCGAGTTTGGGGGAGCTGTTTTTT. As protein: CASSMPGLASLGELFF. The complete variable domain, with remaining parts taken from reference TRBV5-6 and TRBJ2-2, reads DAGVTQSPTHLIKTRGQQVTLRCSPKSGHDTVSWYQQALGQGPQFIFQYYEEEERQRGNFPDRFSGHQFPNYSSELNVNALLLGDSALYLCASSMPGLASLGELFFGEGSRLTVL.